These T cell receptor beta chains were read from a single sample in a study of T cell responses to AZD1222 COVID-19 vaccine. Assay: immunoSEQ multiplex PCR; the TCRdb copy retains only in-frame clones and omits some. The sample carries about 140,000 clones, 84% recorded once. The sample was peripheral blood, taken on day 0 of AZD1222 vaccination. The receptors were sampled from an adult in good health. CDR3s include the opening cysteine and the closing phenylalanine or tryptophan. The D gene is left open where the match is weak. Size tells how often a clone was seen (once, few, many) or the class of an expanded clone, and some rows leave it out.

D gene	J gene	V gene	clone size	CDR3 DNA	CDR3 protein
NA	TRBJ1-1	TRBV29-1	NA	TGCAGCGTTTCACCGATGCAGAACACTGAAGCTTTCTTT	CSVSPMQNTEAFF
TRBD1	TRBJ2-2	TRBV19	NA	TGTGCCAGTACTACCTTTACAGGGGGTCTTGTGAACACCGGGGAGCTGTTTTTT	CASTTFTGGLVNTGELFF
NA	TRBJ1-2	TRBV9	NA	TGTGCCAGCGGGTCTTCTCCAGGCTACTATGGCTACACCTTC	CASGSSPGYYGYTF
NA	TRBJ1-1	TRBV12-3/TRBV12-4	NA	TGTGCCAGCAGTCCGACCATGAACACTGAAGCTTTCTTT	CASSPTMNTEAFF
NA	TRBJ1-3	TRBV27	NA	TGTGCCAGCAGTACCAGGCTTCCCTCTGGAAACACCATATATTTT	CASSTRLPSGNTIYF
TRBD1	TRBJ1-1	TRBV19	NA	TGTGCCAGTAGTCCTCGGACAGGGGAGTTGGCTGAAGCTTTCTTT	CASSPRTGELAEAFF
NA	TRBJ2-7	TRBV28	NA	TGTGCCAGCAGTCGGGGGACTCCGCCTCACTACGAGCAGTACTTC	CASSRGTPPHYEQYF
NA	TRBJ1-4	TRBV9	once	TGTGCCAGCAGCCTTACCGGGGAAAAACTGTTTTTT	CASSLTGEKLFF
NA	TRBJ1-5	TRBV11-2	NA	TGTGCCAGCAGCTTAGATACAGGATTCAATCAGCCCCAGCATTTT	CASSLDTGFNQPQHF
TRBD1	TRBJ1-1	TRBV19	NA	TGTGCCAGTAGTACCTTTCTTTTCCGGGACAGGGCAGGGGCTGAAGCTTTCTTT	CASSTFLFRDRAGAEAFF
TRBD1	TRBJ1-2	TRBV5-4	NA	TGTGCCAGCAGCTTGGGGGACAGGGGGGGTAATGGCTACACCTTC	CASSLGDRGGNGYTF
NA	TRBJ2-5	TRBV7-8	NA	TGTGCCAGCAGCCCCCAGGGGAACCTACAAGAGACCCAGTACTTC	CASSPQGNLQETQYF
NA	TRBJ1-3	TRBV5-1	NA	TGCGCCAGCAAACCCCAGGAGTTGGGAAACACCATATATTTT	CASKPQELGNTIYF
NA	TRBJ2-1	TRBV2	NA	TGTGCCAGCAGTGAAACCCAGCAGTTCTTC	CASSETQQFF
TRBD1	TRBJ2-3	TRBV2	NA	TGTGCCAGCAGTGACCGGGACAGTATAGGAGATACGCAGTATTTT	CASSDRDSIGDTQYF
TRBD2	TRBJ2-3	TRBV5-1	NA	TGCGCCAGCACCCACACAGGACTAGCGGGGGTAGATACGCAGTATTTT	CASTHTGLAGVDTQYF
NA	TRBJ2-2	TRBV19	once	TGTGCCAGTAACAAAAGGGCTTGGGCCGGGGAGCTGTTTTTT	CASNKRAWAGELFF
TRBD1	TRBJ2-5	TRBV10-1	NA	TGCGCCAGCAGTGAAGGGGGCCTTACCCAGTACTTC	CASSEGGLTQYF
NA	TRBJ1-1	TRBV28	few	TGTGCCAGCAGTTTAGTCGGGGGGCCTTTCTTT	CASSLVGGPFF
NA	TRBJ2-3	TRBV14	once	TGTGCCAGCAGCCAAGATCTCCGCAGACGCACAGATACGCAGTATTTT	CASSQDLRRRTDTQYF
TRBD1	TRBJ1-2	TRBV9	NA	TGTGCCAGCAGCGCTGCGGAAGGACAGGGTTATTTCTATGGCTACACCTTC	CASSAAEGQGYFYGYTF
NA	TRBJ1-1	TRBV30	NA	TGTGCCTGGAGTACAGGGAGGAACACTGAAGCTTTCTTT	CAWSTGRNTEAFF
NA	TRBJ1-5	TRBV7-3	NA	TGTGCCAGCAGCTTAAGGGGAAGTCAGCCCCAGCATTTT	CASSLRGSQPQHF
NA	TRBJ1-6	TRBV2	once	TGTGCCAGCAGCCAACGCACAGGGCCTCAGGCCCTCCACTTT	CASSQRTGPQALHF
NA	TRBJ2-5	TRBV4-2	NA	TGTGCCAGCAGCCAAGATGGGGGGGGGCCAGAGACCCAGTACTTC	CASSQDGGGPETQYF
NA	TRBJ2-1	TRBV5-8	NA	TGTGCCAGCAGCCCTCGGGGGTACCGTACCTACAATGAGCAGTTCTTC	CASSPRGYRTYNEQFF
NA	TRBJ2-5	TRBV3-1/TRBV3-2	NA	TGTGCCAGCAGACTTTGGGCCGAGTACCAAGAGACCCAGTACTTC	CASRLWAEYQETQYF
NA	TRBJ2-2	TRBV6-6	NA	TGTGCCAGCACTTCCTCCAGGGCCGCGAACACCGGGGAGCTGTTTTTT	CASTSSRAANTGELFF
NA	TRBJ1-2	TRBV9	NA	TGTGCCAGCAGCAAATCGGGGATGAACTATGGCTACACCTTC	CASSKSGMNYGYTF
NA	TRBJ2-7	TRBV23-1	NA	TGCGCCAGCAGTCACCCGGCAACCTACGAGCAGTACTTC	CASSHPATYEQYF
TRBD1	TRBJ1-2	TRBV9	once	TGTGCCAGCAGCGTCCCGACGGGACAGACGTATGGCTACACCTTC	CASSVPTGQTYGYTF
NA	TRBJ1-6	TRBV5-5	NA	TGTGCCAGCAGCTTCTCAATGGTTGGGGGCACGAATTCACCCCTCCACTTT	CASSFSMVGGTNSPLHF
TRBD2	TRBJ2-3	TRBV10-3	NA	TGTGCCACCCAGGTGGGGGGGATGGTCACAGATACGCAGTATTTT	CATQVGGMVTDTQYF
TRBD2	TRBJ2-2	TRBV14	few	TGTGCCAGCAGTCAACCGAGCAATCTAGCGGGGGTCCCCGGGGAGCTGTTTTTT	CASSQPSNLAGVPGELFF
NA	TRBJ1-6	TRBV12-3/TRBV12-4	few	TGTGCCAGCAGTTTAAAGGACAATTCACCCCTCCACTTT	CASSLKDNSPLHF
NA	TRBJ1-1	TRBV11-1	once	TGTGCCAGCAGCTCAATGTCGAGGGGGATCACTGAAGCTTTCTTT	CASSSMSRGITEAFF
NA	TRBJ1-1	TRBV30	NA	TGTGCCTCAAAATTCGGGCCCGCTGCTTTCTTT	CASKFGPAAFF
NA	TRBJ1-1	TRBV28	NA	TGTGCCAGCAGGGTGCTCATGAACACTGAAGCTTTCTTT	CASRVLMNTEAFF
NA	TRBJ1-1	TRBV2	once	TGTGCCAGCCGGACCCGGACAGCTGAAGCTTTCTTT	CASRTRTAEAFF
NA	TRBJ2-7	TRBV28	NA	TGTGCCAGCACCCCCCGCAGGGGACGCGAGCAGTACTTC	CASTPRRGREQYF
TRBD2	TRBJ2-5	TRBV19	NA	TGTGCCAGTAGTATCCTAGCGGGGGGACAAGAGACCCAGTACTTC	CASSILAGGQETQYF
NA	TRBJ2-7	TRBV28	NA	TGTGCCAGCAGCCCCGGGGCCCCCTACGAGCAGTACTTC	CASSPGAPYEQYF
NA	TRBJ1-6	TRBV30	NA	TGTGCCTGGAGACGTGCAGTACCTGCCTCAAGCTCCTATAATTCACCCCTCCACTTT	CAWRRAVPASSSYNSPLHF
NA	TRBJ2-2	TRBV9	NA	TGTGCCAGCAGCGTAGACGGGTGGGCCGCCGGGGAGCTGTTTTTT	CASSVDGWAAGELFF
NA	TRBJ1-5	TRBV6-1	NA	TGTGCCAGCAGTGAAACGATGGGGAGTGGTCTTCAGCCCCAGCATTTT	CASSETMGSGLQPQHF
NA	TRBJ1-4	TRBV24-1	NA	TGTGCCACCAGTGACACCGGCGGCGGGGGGAAGAATGAAAAACTGTTTTTT	CATSDTGGGGKNEKLFF
NA	TRBJ1-4	TRBV5-4	NA	TGTGCCAGCAGCTTCTACACAGGAGAAAAACTGTTTTTT	CASSFYTGEKLFF
TRBD2	TRBJ2-1	TRBV5-4	NA	TGTGCCAGCAGCATAGGGACTAGCGGCAATGAGCAGTTCTTC	CASSIGTSGNEQFF
TRBD1	TRBJ1-2	TRBV5-1	NA	TGCGCCAGCAGCACCGTCGGGACAGGTGACGGCTACACCTTC	CASSTVGTGDGYTF
TRBD2	TRBJ2-5	TRBV27	few	TGTGCCAGCAGTTTTTACGGGGCTAGCGGGGTGAACCAAGAGACCCAGTACTTC	CASSFYGASGVNQETQYF
NA	TRBJ1-5	TRBV5-5	NA	TGTGCCAGCAGCTTTACCGACAATCAGCCCCAGCATTTT	CASSFTDNQPQHF
TRBD1	TRBJ1-1	TRBV6-2/TRBV6-3	NA	TGTGCCAGCAACCCTTTTGGACAGGGGGGCACTGAAGCTTTCTTT	CASNPFGQGGTEAFF
NA	TRBJ1-5	TRBV19	NA	TGTGCCAGCGTGAATCAGGGACGGCAGCCCCAGCATTTT	CASVNQGRQPQHF